The clone carrying this TCR beta chain was counted ten times or more. Its antigen remains unknown. The patients, a group without prior chemotherapy, radiotherapy or other malignancies, were all node-negative on CT and PET/CT. From genomic DNA, TCR beta CDR3 was amplified by two-round multiplex PCR. With primers specific to each TRBV and TRBJ gene, the first-round PCR was performed. TCRdb re-analysed the multiplex PCR reads in MiXCR, keeping a single row per CDR3 protein. Among roughly 30,000 distinct CDR3 sequences, 40% to 60% were seen once, and the ten largest hold approximately 15%. The entry originates in a study of prognosis after radiotherapy for stage I lung cancer. Overall study context: The non-small cell lung cancer patients were all regarded as unsuitable for surgery on medical grounds. Notes on the study in general: Median unique TCR clones dropped from around 10,000 to 6,500 after stereotactic body radiation therapy. Post-treatment Shannon entropy following stereotactic body radiation therapy was lower among patients who developed distant metastases.

V trimming: 2 bases; J trimming: 7 bases; junction bases outside the gene matches: 4. Germline V CDR1 and CDR2: MNHEY, SMNVEV (reference sequence). The CDR3 runs to 13 residues. The chain is built from TRBV27 and TRBJ1-2, with TRBD1 matching over 7 bases. The sequences come from PBMCs, collected before or after stereotactic body radiation therapy (not recorded which). The sequence was collected from a donor of 50 years or more with non-small cell lung cancer. Here the CDR3 reads CASSLTNRGGYTF. Written as DNA, the CDR3 is TGTGCCAGCAGTTTAACAAACAGGGGTGGCTACACCTTC.